The T cell receptor beta chain described here comes from a study of shared clonotypes between healthy human individuals. The study's findings and limits: Clonotype sharing levels among donors were expected to vary with sequencing depth.

With 2 bases removed from V and 4 bases from J, the gap between germline ends came to 6 bases. Germline values: CDR1 SQVTM, CDR2 ANQGSEA. The CDR3 loop spans 12 amino acids. About this clone: Its matching antigen is unknown.

Libraries were prepared by immunoSEQ multiplex PCR; TCRdb keeps only in-frame clonotypes and omits some of them. The table lists about 1 million clones, around 76% of them singletons. V and J are TRBV29-1 and TRBJ2-1; no clear D gene. Sequenced material: memory CD4+ T cells sorted from blood. Sample subset: CD45RA-negative fraction. This TCR was sampled from a man aged 18-30 years in good health. The CDR3 reads CSVEWVYNEQFF. In nucleotides, the CDR3 is TGCAGCGTTGAATGGGTTTACAATGAGCAGTTCTTC.